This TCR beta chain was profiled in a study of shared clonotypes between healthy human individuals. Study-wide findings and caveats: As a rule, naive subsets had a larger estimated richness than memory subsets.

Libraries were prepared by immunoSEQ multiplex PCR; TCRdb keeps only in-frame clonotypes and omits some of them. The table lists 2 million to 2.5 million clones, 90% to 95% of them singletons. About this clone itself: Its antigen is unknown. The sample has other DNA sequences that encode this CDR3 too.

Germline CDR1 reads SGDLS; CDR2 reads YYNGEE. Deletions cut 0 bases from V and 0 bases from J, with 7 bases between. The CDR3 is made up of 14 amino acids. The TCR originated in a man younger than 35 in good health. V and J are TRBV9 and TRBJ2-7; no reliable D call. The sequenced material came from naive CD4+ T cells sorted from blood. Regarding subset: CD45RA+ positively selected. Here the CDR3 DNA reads TGTGCCAGCAGCGTAGATCCAAGCTCCTACGAGCAGTACTTC. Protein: CASSVDPSSYEQYF.